Below are 17 T cell receptor beta chains sequenced from a single sample in a study of blood T cell repertoires in COVID-19 (dated by TCRdb to 2019 to 2021). The library was prepared using the immunoSEQ multiplex PCR assay. Not all clones reach the TCRdb copy of this immuneACCESS table, which keeps in-frame sequences only. Checked studies attribute under half of the gap to unresolved V genes and leave the rest unexplained. This sample holds fewer than 350,000 clones; roughly 88% were observed only once. The top ten constitute approximately 1% of the sample. Material: PBMCs or T cells enriched from blood (not recorded which). Receptor source: a woman in her twenties or thirties who had recovered from COVID-19.

The V call is TRBV10-3, the J call TRBJ1-1; D perhaps matches TRBD1 (6 bases). This CDR3 comprises 15 residues. Trimming removed 2 bases from V and 1 base from J, with 11 bases in between. Germline CDR1 ENHRY, CDR2 SYGVKD. The CDR3 spells CAISEPWTANTEAFF. The CDR3 DNA is TGTGCCATCAGTGAGCCGTGGACAGCGAACACTGAAGCTTTCTTT.

In this sample, this clone turned up once. The rearrangement joins TRBV18 to TRBJ1-1; unclear D gene. The CDR3 covers 14 residues. The ends were cut back, 2 bases at V and 4 bases at J, with 11 bases in the middle. Germline CDR1 and CDR2: KGHSH and LQKENI. The CDR3 is CASSPNNSPTEAFF. CDR3 nucleotide sequence: TGTGCCAGCTCACCAAACAACAGCCCCACTGAAGCTTTCTTT.

The V gene is TRBV3-1 (or the pseudogene TRBV3-2), the J gene TRBJ1-3; D unresolved. This CDR3 is built from 15 residues. CDR1 is LGHDT and CDR2 is YNNKEL in the germline V gene (reference sequence). V was cut by 0 bases and J by 0 bases, with 6 bases left in between. The CDR3 nucleotides read TGTGCCAGCAGCCAAGAGGTCAGCTCTGGAAACACCATATATTTT. It is translated as CASSQEVSSGNTIYF.

V and J are TRBV4-3 and TRBJ2-6; D might be TRBD1 (5 bases). Germline V gene lookup returns CDR1 LGHNA and CDR2 YSLEER. The CDR3 has 18 residues. V was pared by 0 bases and J by 2 bases, with 14 bases between. The CDR3 DNA reads as TGCGCCAGCAGCCAAGAACACCAGGGTCTGGCTGGGGCCAACGTCCTGACTTTC. Translated, it gives CASSQEHQGLAGANVLTF.

The rearrangement joins TRBV7-2 to TRBJ2-1, with 15 bases that match TRBD2. V trimming: 2 bases; J trimming: 7 bases; junction bases outside the gene matches: 6. The CDR3 has 17 residues. Germline V lookup: CDR1 SGHTA, CDR2 FQGNSA. DNA of the CDR3: TGTGCCAGCAGCTTAAGATCTGGGACTAGCGGGGGGAATGAGCAGTTCTTC. Translation: CASSLRSGTSGGNEQFF.

CDR3 sequence (DNA): TGTGCCAGCTCACCGACTAGCGGGGGCCTCACCGGGGAGCTGTTTTTT. Its protein product is CASSPTSGGLTGELFF. The rearrangement links TRBV18 to TRBJ2-2; the match to TRBD2 covers 12 bases. CDR3 length equals 16 residues. Germline V gives CDR1 KGHSH, CDR2 LQKENI. Trimming cost V 3 bases and J 4 bases; bases outside gene matches: 3.

The chain recombines TRBV7-3 with TRBJ2-3; 14 positions match TRBD2. Trimming cost V 4 bases and J 2 bases; bases outside gene matches: 8. The CDR3 is 18 residues long. CDR1 and CDR2 from the germline V gene are SGHTA and FQGTGA. CDR3 nucleotides: TGTGCCAGCAGCTCCGGGACTAGCGGGGGAAAAAACACAGATACGCAGTATTTT. Encoded protein: CASSSGTSGGKNTDTQYF.

In this sample, this clone turned up once. The rearrangement joins TRBV10-3 to TRBJ1-5, with TRBD1 identical over 9 bases. The V gene end was trimmed by 2 bases and the J gene end by 0 bases; junction bases not matched to a gene: 2. The germline V gene encodes CDR1 ENHRY and CDR2 SYGVKD. The CDR3 is 16 residues long. Here the CDR3 DNA reads TGTGCCATCAGTGAGCGGGACAGGGATAGCAATCAGCCCCAGCATTTT. Encoded protein: CAISERDRDSNQPQHF.

The chain uses TRBV30 and TRBJ1-1; 8 nucleotides agree with TRBD1. Germline assignment: CDR1 GTSNPN and CDR2 SVGIG (reference sequence). The CDR3 runs 12 residues. Germline trimming cut 4 bases from V and 11 bases from J; bases unmatched to any gene: 9. The CDR3 region is CAWISQGGGAFF. CDR3 DNA: TGTGCCTGGATCTCACAGGGGGGTGGGGCTTTCTTT.

The chain is built from TRBV10-3 and TRBJ2-1; weak D call: TRBD2 (6 bases). The V and J ends lost 3 bases and 8 bases respectively, with 11 bases between them. The CDR3 spans 13 residues. Germline CDR1 reads ENHRY; CDR2 reads SYGVKD. CDR3 in DNA: TGTGCCATCAGTGACCTTAGCGGATATGAGCAGTTCTTC. Residues: CAISDLSGYEQFF.

The V and J genes are TRBV5-4 and TRBJ2-7; 8 nucleotides match TRBD1. Germline assignment: CDR1 SGHNT and CDR2 YYREEE (reference sequence). With 5 bases clipped from V and 6 bases from J, the junction kept 13 bases outside the gene matches. The CDR3 contains 15 residues. The CDR3 sequence: CASSVTDRGVREQYF. Here the CDR3 DNA reads TGTGCCAGCAGTGTGACAGACAGGGGAGTGCGCGAGCAGTACTTC.

This rearrangement joins TRBV5-1 to TRBJ2-6; 8 nucleotides align to TRBD1. CDR1 and CDR2 (germline): SGHRS, YFSETQ. V dropped 2 bases and J dropped 2; count of bases not matched to a gene: 6. This CDR3 region has 17 residues. CDR3 in DNA: TGCGCCAGCAGCTTCGGACAGGGTATCGCTGGGGCCAACGTCCTGACTTTC. The encoded protein is CASSFGQGIAGANVLTF.

The chain combines TRBV9 with TRBJ2-3; D is undetermined. The CDR3 has 15 amino acids. V was trimmed by 3 bases and J by 0 bases, leaving 11 bases between them. The germline gives CDR1 SGDLS, CDR2 YYNGEE. The CDR3 loop is CASSGTQTSTDTQYF. Here the CDR3 DNA reads TGTGCCAGCAGCGGAACGCAGACTAGCACAGATACGCAGTATTTT.

This clone was seen a few times. This chain joins TRBV4-1 and TRBJ1-2, with 8 bases lining up with TRBD1. Germline lookup yields CDR1 MGHRA and CDR2 YSYEKL. Trimming removed 2 bases from V and 4 bases from J; junction bases left unmatched: 12. The CDR3 consists of 17 residues. The DNA for the CDR3 is TGCGCCAGCAGCCAATGGTCCAGGGGGCAGAGTGGCTATGGCTACACCTTC. Translating gives CASSQWSRGQSGYGYTF.

The chain is built from TRBV5-4 and TRBJ2-2; no clear D gene. Germline loops: CDR1 SGHNT, CDR2 YYREEE (reference sequence). The V end lost 0 bases, the J end lost 2 bases, and 5 bases lay between the germline ends. This CDR3 contains 14 residues. The CDR3 DNA sequence: TGTGCCAGCAGCTTGGTTAGAAACACCGGGGAGCTGTTTTTT. This gives the protein CASSLVRNTGELFF.

The rearrangement uses TRBV4-1 and TRBJ1-3; D gene unclear. V lost 4 bases to trimming and J lost 0 bases, with 25 bases between them. Germline-derived CDR1 and CDR2 are MGHRA and YSYEKL. This CDR3 comprises 20 residues. CDR3 DNA sequence: TGCGCCAGCAGCCCAAGATTGTCTGGGCGCGAGCATAGCTCTGGAAACACCATATATTTT. It encodes CASSPRLSGREHSSGNTIYF.

The chain is built from TRBV7-2 and TRBJ2-1, with D possibly TRBD2 on 5 matching bases. With 6 bases removed from V and 6 bases from J, the gap between germline ends came to 21 bases. CDR1 is SGHTA and CDR2 is FQGNSA in the germline V gene. CDR3 size: 16 residues. The CDR3 DNA reads TGTGCCAGCAGGTTGCCCCAATTTTCTAGCATCAATGAGCAGTTCTTC. Translated, it gives CASRLPQFSSINEQFF.